These 14 T cell receptor beta chains originate from one sample sequenced in a study of Ad26.COV2.S vaccination and SARS-CoV-2 variants. Profiled with immunoSEQ multiplex PCR; TCRdb holds only in-frame clones, not every one. The sample gives hundreds of thousands of clones, more than 85% of which show up once; 5% is in the top ten. Stated treatment: about 20 received Ad26.COV2.S at low or high dose, single or two shots; 5 received placebo; per-sample allocation not given. The samples date from day 63 after the first vaccine or placebo injection. Source: peripheral blood, taken in a trial of Ad26.COV2.S vaccine versus placebo. These receptor sequences come from a person aged 18-65 years who received the Ad26.COV2.S COVID-19 vaccine or a placebo.

The V gene is TRBV7-6, the J gene TRBJ2-1, with TRBD1 identical over 11 bases. The CDR3 extends over 15 amino acids. From germline, CDR1 is SGHVS and CDR2 FNYEAQ. Losses at the gene ends were 5 bases for V and 8 bases for J; bases not matched to a gene: 8. The CDR3 spells CASSPWGQGVDEQFF. In DNA, the CDR3 is TGTGCCAGCAGCCCTTGGGGACAGGGGGTCGATGAGCAGTTCTTC.

V usage is TRBV5-8 and J usage is TRBJ1-6, with D perhaps matching TRBD1 (6 bases). The CDR3 sequence is 15 residues long. Trimming took 0 bases from V and 9 from J, leaving 13 bases between them. Germline CDR1 reads SGHTS; CDR2 reads YDEGEE. CDR3 residues: CASSLVATGTSPLHF. CDR3 DNA sequence: TGTGCCAGCAGCTTGGTCGCGACAGGCACTTCACCCCTCCACTTT. Looking up the rest from reference TRBV5-8 and TRBJ1-6 gives the full variable domain: EAGVTQSPTHLIKTRGQQATLRCSPISGHTSVYWYQQALGLGLQFLLWYDEGEERNRGNFPPRFSGRQFPNYSSELNVNALELEDSALYLCASSLVATGTSPLHFGNGTRLTVT.

The chain is built from TRBV28 and TRBJ1-5; 8 bases agree with TRBD1. The V and J ends lost 5 bases and 9 bases, in that order; junction bases with no gene match: 3. Per the germline V gene, CDR1 is MDHEN and CDR2 is SYDVKM. This CDR3 spans 12 amino acids. As DNA, the CDR3 is TGTGCCAGCAGTGACAGGGGTCGGCCCCAGCATTTT. Its protein product is CASSDRGRPQHF.

The table lists this clone with a count of one. The chain couples TRBV29-1 to TRBJ1-1; D is perhaps TRBD1 (5 bases). Germline V CDR1 and CDR2: SQVTM, ANQGSEA. V lost 6 bases to trimming and J lost 8 bases, with 19 bases between them. The CDR3 extends over 13 amino acids. The CDR3 spells CSVRARDVGEAFF. CDR3 DNA sequence: TGCAGCGTGCGAGCGCGGGACGTTGGGGAAGCTTTCTTT. The variable domain in full, completed from reference TRBV29-1 and TRBJ1-1, reads SAVISQKPSRDICQRGTSLTIQCQVDSQVTMMFWYRQQPGQSLTLIATANQGSEATYESGFVIDKFPISRPNLTFSTLTVSNMSPEDSSIYLCSVRARDVGEAFFGQGTRLTVV.

This chain uses TRBV20-1 with TRBJ1-1; D unclear. V lost 3 bases and J lost 4, with 15 bases in between. CDR3 length equals 14 residues. Per germline, CDR1 DFQATT and CDR2 SNEGSKA (reference sequence). The DNA of the CDR3 is TGCAGTGCTAGTGAGAGGACCCAACTCACTGAAGCTTTCTTT. Protein: CSASERTQLTEAFF.

The J gene is TRBJ2-7, the V gene TRBV28; weak D call: TRBD1 (6 bases). Trimming took 8 bases from V and 3 from J, leaving 11 bases between them. The V gene's germline CDR1 is MDHEN and CDR2 SYDVKM. The CDR3 contains 12 residues. The CDR3 coding sequence is TGTGCCAGCGCTGTCAGGGGCTACGAGCAGTACTTC. It specifies CASAVRGYEQYF.

The chain combines TRBV12-2 with TRBJ1-4; the D segment call TRBD1 is taken from the table without a DNA check. TRBV12-2 constitutes a pseudogene. The CDR3 runs 16 residues. CDR3: CASRLVAGTGPEKLFF. The CDR3 DNA reads TGTGCAAGTCGCTTGGTCGCCGGGACAGGGCCTGAAAAACTGTTTTTT.

In DNA, the CDR3 is TGTGCCAGCAGCCTCGGCGCCTACGAGCAGTACTTC. This gives the protein CASSLGAYEQYF. This sequence joins TRBV11-1 and TRBJ2-7; D remains ambiguous. CDR1 is SGHAT, CDR2 FQDESV, per germline (reference sequence). This CDR3 spans 12 amino acids. With 5 bases removed from V and 2 bases from J, the gap between germline ends came to 7 bases. Drawing the rest from reference TRBV11-1 and TRBJ2-7, the complete variable domain is EAEVAQSPRYKITEKSQAVAFWCDPISGHATLYWYRQILGQGPELLVQFQDESVVDDSQLPKDRFSAERLKGVDSTLKIQPAELGDSAMYLCASSLGAYEQYFGPGTRLTVT.

V is TRBV5-1 and J is TRBJ2-7, with TRBD1 matching over 11 bases. The CDR3 extends over 16 amino acids. J was trimmed by 0 bases and V by 4 bases; bases with no gene match: 6. Germline CDR1 is SGHRS and CDR2 is YFSETQ. CDR3 coding DNA: TGCGCCAGCAGCCGGCAAGGGACAGGGGGCTCCTACGAGCAGTACTTC. As protein: CASSRQGTGGSYEQYF.

V gene TRBV28 combines with J gene TRBJ2-5; 14 nucleotides agree with TRBD2. This CDR3 contains 17 residues. V shed 3 bases and J 5 bases; nucleotides not matched to a gene: 8. Germline V gives CDR1 MDHEN, CDR2 SYDVKM. CDR3 coding DNA: TGTGCCAGCAGTTTGTCGGGGACTAGCGGGAGAGGGGAGACCCAGTACTTC. Translated, it gives CASSLSGTSGRGETQYF.

Ten or more counts support this clone. The rearrangement uses TRBV6-5 and TRBJ2-7, with a weak D call TRBD1 (6 bases). The CDR3 runs to 15 residues. With 6 bases removed from V and 3 bases from J, the gap between germline ends came to 18 bases. The germline V gene encodes CDR1 MNHEY and CDR2 SVGAGI. Here the CDR3 reads CASSLSGTPNYEQYF. The CDR3 DNA reads as TGTGCCAGCAGCTTGTCAGGGACACCTAACTACGAGCAGTACTTC.

The V and J genes are TRBV6-6 and TRBJ2-3; a possible D gene is TRBD1 (6 bases). Per germline, CDR1 MNHNY and CDR2 SVGAGI (reference sequence). V lost 6 bases and J 1 base, leaving 11 bases between the germline ends. The CDR3 is made up of 14 amino acids. The CDR3 here is CASRPGQGTDTQYF. DNA of the CDR3: TGTGCCAGCAGGCCGGGACAAGGCACAGATACGCAGTATTTT.

The chain carries TRBV27 and TRBJ2-2; the match to TRBD1 covers 7 bases. The CDR3 length is 13 residues. Germline V gene lookup returns CDR1 MNHEY and CDR2 SMNVEV (reference sequence). V was clipped by 6 bases and J by 6 bases; unmatched bases: 4. The CDR3 sequence is CASRRQGSGELFF. CDR3 DNA sequence: TGTGCCAGCAGGCGACAGGGTTCCGGGGAGCTGTTTTTT.

The J gene is TRBJ1-2, the V gene TRBV6-5; TRBD1 matches at 10 bases. The CDR3 covers 14 residues. CDR1 is MNHEY and CDR2 is SVGAGI in the germline V gene. V lost 6 bases, J lost 6 bases, and 7 bases stayed unmatched. The CDR3 DNA sequence: TGTGCCAGCAGACCCGACAGGGGGCTGAATGGCTACACCTTC. Its translation is CASRPDRGLNGYTF.